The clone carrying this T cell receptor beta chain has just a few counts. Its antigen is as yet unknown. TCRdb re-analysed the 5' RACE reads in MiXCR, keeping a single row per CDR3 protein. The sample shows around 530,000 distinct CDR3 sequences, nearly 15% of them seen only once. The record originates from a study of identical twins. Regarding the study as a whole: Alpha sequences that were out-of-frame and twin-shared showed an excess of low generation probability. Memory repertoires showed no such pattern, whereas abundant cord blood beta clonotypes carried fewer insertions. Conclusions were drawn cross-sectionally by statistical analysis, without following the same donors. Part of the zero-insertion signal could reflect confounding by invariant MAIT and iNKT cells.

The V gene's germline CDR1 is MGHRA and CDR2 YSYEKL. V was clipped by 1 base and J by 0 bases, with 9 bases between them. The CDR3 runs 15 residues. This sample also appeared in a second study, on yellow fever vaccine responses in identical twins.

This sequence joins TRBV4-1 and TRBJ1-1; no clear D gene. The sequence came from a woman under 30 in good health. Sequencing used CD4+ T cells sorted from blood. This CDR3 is CASSQVTGVNTEAFF. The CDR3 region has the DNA TGCGCCAGCAGCCAAGTTACTGGGGTGAACACTGAAGCTTTCTTT.